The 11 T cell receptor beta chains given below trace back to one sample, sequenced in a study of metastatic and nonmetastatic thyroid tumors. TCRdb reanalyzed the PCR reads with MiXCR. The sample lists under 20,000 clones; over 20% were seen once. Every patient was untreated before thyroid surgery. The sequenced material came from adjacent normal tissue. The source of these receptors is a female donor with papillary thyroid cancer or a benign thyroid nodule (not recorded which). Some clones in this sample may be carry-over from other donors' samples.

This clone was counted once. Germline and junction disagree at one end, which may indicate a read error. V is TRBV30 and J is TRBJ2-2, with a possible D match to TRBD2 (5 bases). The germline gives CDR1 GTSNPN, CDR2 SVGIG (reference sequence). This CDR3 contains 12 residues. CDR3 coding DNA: TGTGCCTGGATCGACCGTGCCGGGGAGCTGTCTTTT. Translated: CAWIDRAGELSF.

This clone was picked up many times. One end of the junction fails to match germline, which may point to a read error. The CDR3 nucleotides read TGTGCCATCCTCGATGACACACCCTACAAGCAGTACTTC. Encoded protein: CAILDDTPYKQYF. The rearrangement joins TRBV6-1 to TRBJ2-7, with D uncertain. The germline V gene encodes CDR1 MNHNS and CDR2 SASEGT. The CDR3 length is 13 residues.

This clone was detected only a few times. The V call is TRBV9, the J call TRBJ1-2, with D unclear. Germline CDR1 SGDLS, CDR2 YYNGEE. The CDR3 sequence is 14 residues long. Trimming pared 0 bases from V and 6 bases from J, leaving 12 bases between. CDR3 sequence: CASSVEARRNGYTF. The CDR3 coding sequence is TGTGCCAGCAGCGTAGAAGCCCGACGTAATGGCTACACCTTC.

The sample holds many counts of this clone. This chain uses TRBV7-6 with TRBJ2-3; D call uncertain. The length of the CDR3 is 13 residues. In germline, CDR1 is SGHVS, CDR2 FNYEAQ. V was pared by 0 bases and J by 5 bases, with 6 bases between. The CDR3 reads CASSLASIDTQYF. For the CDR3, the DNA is TGTGCCAGCAGCTTAGCATCCATAGATACGCAGTATTTT.

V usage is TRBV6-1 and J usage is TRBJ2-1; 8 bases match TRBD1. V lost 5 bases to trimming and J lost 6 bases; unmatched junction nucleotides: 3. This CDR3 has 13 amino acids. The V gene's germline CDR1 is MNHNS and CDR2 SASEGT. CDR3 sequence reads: CASSRQGSNEQFF. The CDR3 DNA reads TGTGCCAGCAGTCGACAGGGGAGCAATGAGCAGTTCTTC.

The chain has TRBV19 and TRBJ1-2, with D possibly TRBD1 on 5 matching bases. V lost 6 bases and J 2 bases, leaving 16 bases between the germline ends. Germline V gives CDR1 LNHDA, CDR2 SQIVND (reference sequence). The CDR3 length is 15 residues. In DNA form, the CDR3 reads TGTGCCAGTAGGACCGACAGCCAAGGGAACTATGGCTACACCTTC. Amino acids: CASRTDSQGNYGYTF.

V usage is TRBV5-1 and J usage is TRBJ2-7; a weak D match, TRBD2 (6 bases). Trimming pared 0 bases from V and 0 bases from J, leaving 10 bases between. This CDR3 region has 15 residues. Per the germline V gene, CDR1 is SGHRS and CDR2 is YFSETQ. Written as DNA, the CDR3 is TGCGCCAGCAGCTTGGCCGGGGGTAACTCCTACGAGCAGTACGTC. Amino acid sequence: CASSLAGGNSYEQYV.

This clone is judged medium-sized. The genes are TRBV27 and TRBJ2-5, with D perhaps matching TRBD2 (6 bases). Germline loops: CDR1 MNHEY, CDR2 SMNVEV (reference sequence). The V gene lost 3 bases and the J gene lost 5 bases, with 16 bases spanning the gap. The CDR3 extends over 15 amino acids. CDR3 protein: CASSFRGSLGETQYF. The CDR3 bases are TGTGCCAGCAGTTTTCGGGGGAGTCTGGGTGAGACCCAGTACTTC.

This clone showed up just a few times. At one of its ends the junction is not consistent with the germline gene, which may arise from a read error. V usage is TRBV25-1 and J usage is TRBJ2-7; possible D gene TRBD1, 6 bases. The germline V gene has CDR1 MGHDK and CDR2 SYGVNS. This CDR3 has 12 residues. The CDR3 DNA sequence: TGTGCCACCAAACAGGGTAGAGGAGAGCAGCACTTC. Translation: CATKQGRGEQHF.

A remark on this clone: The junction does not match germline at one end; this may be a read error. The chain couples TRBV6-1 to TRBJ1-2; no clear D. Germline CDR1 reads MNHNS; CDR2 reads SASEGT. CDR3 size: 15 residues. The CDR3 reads CASRSRQATTYGYTF. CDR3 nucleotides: TGTGCCAGCAGATCCAGGCAGGCTACCACCTATGGATACACCTTC.

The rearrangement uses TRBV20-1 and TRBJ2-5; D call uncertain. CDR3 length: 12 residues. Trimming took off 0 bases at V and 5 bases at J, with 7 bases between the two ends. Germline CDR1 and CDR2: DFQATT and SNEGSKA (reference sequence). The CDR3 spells CSARELVETQYF. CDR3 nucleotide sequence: TGCAGTGCTAGAGAACTCGTCGAGACCCAGTACTTC.